The 14 T cell receptor beta chains below come from one sample, sequenced in a study of CD8+ T cells in alopecia areata. As for treatment: oral pan-JAK inhibitor, 5-10 mg twice daily. In each case, RNA was isolated and then reverse transcribed into cDNA as the sequencing template. TCRdb's copy holds only in-frame clones and misses some; the assay was immunoSEQ multiplex PCR. The sample includes roughly 280,000 clones, around 64% of them seen just once. This specimen consisted of CD4+ T cells sorted from blood, obtained at week 52, from a patient treated with tofacitinib. These receptors all stem from a human donor with alopecia areata.

The CDR3 here is CASTLTGGSGNTIYF. CDR3 nucleotides: TGTGCCAGCACCTTGACAGGGGGCTCTGGAAACACCATATATTTT. The chain uses TRBV6-5 and TRBJ1-3; TRBD1 aligns across 9 bases. V was pared by 7 bases and J by 0 bases, with 4 bases of the junction left unmatched. The germline V gene encodes CDR1 MNHEY and CDR2 SVGAGI. The CDR3 covers 15 residues.

The chain links TRBV29-1 to TRBJ1-1; D gene ambiguous. The CDR3 length is 14 residues. CDR1 and CDR2 (germline): SQVTM, ANQGSEA. V lost 4 bases and J lost 1, with 13 bases in between. The CDR3 coding sequence is TGCAGCGTTGCAGCCGATCGAGGGAACACTGAAGCTTTCTTT. Its translation: CSVAADRGNTEAFF.

This clone has just a few counts. The V gene is TRBV10-3, the J gene TRBJ1-1; D is unresolved. This CDR3 contains 12 residues. The germline V gene has CDR1 ENHRY and CDR2 SYGVKD. V was trimmed by 4 bases and J by 1 base, leaving 4 bases between them. The CDR3 reads CAISVGNTEAFF. CDR3 in DNA: TGTGCCATCAGTGTGGGGAACACTGAAGCTTTCTTT.

Only a few counts were recorded for this clone. This chain uses TRBV11-2 with TRBJ1-5; 8 bases are shared with TRBD1. V dropped 1 base and J dropped 3; count of bases not matched to a gene: 2. This CDR3 spans 15 amino acids. Germline loops: CDR1 SGHAT, CDR2 FQNNGV. CDR3 coding DNA: TGTGCCAGCAGCTTAGGGACAGGGCCCAATCAGCCCCAGCATTTT. It codes for CASSLGTGPNQPQHF.

This clone has more than one count but fewer than ten. This sample includes further DNA sequences coding for the same CDR3. The genes are TRBV7-2 and TRBJ2-3, with 8 positions matching TRBD2. CDR3 length: 15 amino acids. Germline CDR1 SGHTA, CDR2 FQGNSA. V was clipped by 2 bases and J by 1 base; unmatched bases: 2. The CDR3 loop is CASSLSGGRTDTQYF. CDR3 coding DNA: TGTGCCAGCAGCTTAAGCGGGGGCCGCACAGATACGCAGTATTTT.

The J gene is TRBJ1-2, the V gene TRBV5-6; 7 nucleotides align to TRBD1. Germline-derived CDR1 and CDR2 are SGHDT and YYEEEE. Trimming at V came to 4 bases and at J to 8 bases, leaving 17 bases not matched to a gene. This CDR3 has 16 residues. The CDR3 reads CASSPSGRQGDRGYTF. Written as DNA, the CDR3 is TGTGCCAGCAGCCCTTCAGGGAGACAGGGTGATCGCGGCTACACCTTC.

This chain links TRBV7-8 with TRBJ2-7; D unresolved. V lost 5 bases and J 4 bases, leaving 12 bases between the germline ends. Germline assignment: CDR1 SGHVS and CDR2 FQNEAQ. The length of the CDR3 is 13 residues. CDR3 region: CASSPERLYEQYF. The CDR3 coding sequence is TGTGCCAGCAGCCCCGAACGGCTGTACGAGCAGTACTTC.

The V and J genes are TRBV30 and TRBJ2-5; TRBD2 agrees at 9 bases. With V trimmed by 1 base and J by 5 bases, 8 bases remained unmatched. This CDR3 has 15 residues. Germline V gives CDR1 GTSNPN, CDR2 SVGIG (reference sequence). CDR3 nucleotide sequence: TGTGCCTGGAGTGGATTAGCGGGGGCGATGGAGACCCAGTACTTC. Its translation is CAWSGLAGAMETQYF.

In its sample, this clone was seen a few times. The chain employs TRBV9 and TRBJ1-2; 7 bases are shared with TRBD1. The V gene end was trimmed by 3 bases and the J gene end by 3 bases; junction bases not matched to a gene: 8. Per the germline V gene, CDR1 is SGDLS and CDR2 is YYNGEE. This CDR3 has 15 amino acids. CDR3 nucleotides: TGTGCCAGCAGCGAACCTACAGGGGTCGACTATGGCTACACCTTC. It encodes CASSEPTGVDYGYTF.

The chain carries TRBV29-1 and TRBJ1-1; 9 bases are a match to TRBD1. Looked up from germline, CDR1 is SQVTM and CDR2 is ANQGSEA. This CDR3 contains 13 residues. The V segment lost 4 bases and the J segment 4 bases; nucleotides outside the gene matches: 4. CDR3 bases: TGCAGCGTTGTGGGACAGGGAAGCACTGAAGCTTTCTTT. Its translation: CSVVGQGSTEAFF.

This chain uses TRBV6-5 with TRBJ1-1; no definite D call. CDR3 length: 14 amino acids. CDR1 is MNHEY, CDR2 SVGAGI, per germline. The V end was cut by 8 bases, the J end by 1 base, with 14 bases between. CDR3 nucleotides: TGTGCCAGCTGTAAACAGAGGTCGAACACTGAAGCTTTCTTT. Amino acids: CASCKQRSNTEAFF.

The V gene is TRBV9, the J gene TRBJ1-2; D might be TRBD1 (5 bases). Germline CDR1 and CDR2: SGDLS and YYNGEE. V lost 2 bases, J lost 3 bases, and 8 bases lay in between. The CDR3 is 13 amino acids. CDR3 DNA: TGTGCCAGCAGCGTGGGGCCGGACTATGGCTACACCTTC. This encodes CASSVGPDYGYTF.

This rearrangement joins TRBV10-3 to TRBJ2-7; the match to TRBD1 covers 7 bases. This CDR3 region has 13 residues. V lost 6 bases, J lost 5 bases, and 7 bases stayed unmatched. CDR1 and CDR2 from the germline V gene are ENHRY and SYGVKD. The CDR3 sequence: CAISVGQIDEQYF. CDR3 nucleotides: TGTGCCATCAGCGTGGGACAGATCGACGAGCAGTACTTC.

V is TRBV5-1 and J is TRBJ2-1, with a weak D call TRBD2 (5 bases). The CDR3 is 13 amino acids. Germline V lookup: CDR1 SGHRS, CDR2 YFSETQ. V lost 1 base to trimming and J lost 9 bases, with 11 bases between them. This CDR3 is CASSLNERSEQFF. Here the CDR3 DNA reads TGCGCCAGCAGCTTGAATGAGCGGAGTGAGCAGTTCTTC.